Given below is one T cell receptor beta chain in context. The sample comes from a study of blood T cell repertoires in COVID-19. Background on the study: Donors in the United States, Italy and Spain gave samples during acute or convalescent COVID-19. PBMCs, B-cell-depleted T cells, or T cells provided the cDNA or gDNA that made up the material.

In the source study's methods: Amplification of reference gene primers was used by the study to estimate nucleated cell counts. Clones were sequenced by immunoSEQ multiplex PCR, and TCRdb holds only the in-frame ones, with some missing. For V, J and clone size, that table is used; D and trimming come from the DNA. This sample carries 200,000 to 250,000 clones, about 85% of them seen once, and the ten largest clones take around 3%. This CDR3 comprises 16 residues. V lost 3 bases, J lost 4 bases, and 9 bases stayed unmatched. In germline, CDR1 is SGDLS, CDR2 YYNGEE. The sequence was obtained from a man aged 18 to 29 with active or convalescent COVID-19. The sequencing input was peripheral blood. The chain couples TRBV9 to TRBJ2-5; 10 nucleotides agree with TRBD1. CDR3 residues: CASSDAGTGDGETQYF. For the CDR3, the DNA is TGTGCCAGCAGCGACGCCGGGACAGGGGATGGAGAGACCCAGTACTTC.